Below, 2 T cell receptor beta chains from the same sample are listed, as sequenced in a study of Ad26.COV2.S vaccination and SARS-CoV-2 variants. Specified treatment: about 20 received Ad26.COV2.S at low or high dose, single or two shots; about 5 received placebo; per-sample allocation not given. Sampling occurred on day 63 after the first vaccine or placebo injection. TCRdb's table, derived via immunoSEQ multiplex PCR, lists solely in-frame clones and lacks some. The table has about 680,000 clones, more than 80% seen once. The specimen comprised peripheral blood, sampled in a trial of Ad26.COV2.S vaccine versus placebo. The receptors were sampled from a person aged 18 to 65 who received the Ad26.COV2.S COVID-19 vaccine or a placebo.

J is TRBJ2-3 and V is TRBV9; 8 nucleotides match TRBD2. The CDR3 has 16 amino acids. With V trimmed by 4 bases and J by 0 bases, 7 bases remained unmatched. Germline CDR1 is SGDLS and CDR2 is YYNGEE. The CDR3 nucleotides read TGTGCCAGCAGCCCCATGCGGGGGGCTAGCACAGATACGCAGTATTTT. It specifies CASSPMRGASTDTQYF.

This chain connects TRBV27 to TRBJ1-2; no definite D call. This CDR3 has 14 amino acids. CDR1 and CDR2 (germline): MNHEY, SMNVEV (reference sequence). Trimming took 0 bases from V and 4 from J, leaving 9 bases between them. CDR3 loop: CASSLSSAGYGYTF. Here the CDR3 DNA reads TGTGCCAGCAGTTTATCCTCCGCCGGCTATGGCTACACCTTC.